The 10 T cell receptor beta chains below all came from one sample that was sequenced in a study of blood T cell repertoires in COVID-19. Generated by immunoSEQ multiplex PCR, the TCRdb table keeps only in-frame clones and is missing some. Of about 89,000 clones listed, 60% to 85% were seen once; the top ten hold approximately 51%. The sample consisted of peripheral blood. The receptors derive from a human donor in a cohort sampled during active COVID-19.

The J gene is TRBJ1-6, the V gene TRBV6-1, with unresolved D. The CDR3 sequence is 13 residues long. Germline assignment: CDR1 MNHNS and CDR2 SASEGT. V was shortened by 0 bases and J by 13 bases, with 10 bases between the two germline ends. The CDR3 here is CASSEAGDLPLHF. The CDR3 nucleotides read TGTGCCAGCAGTGAAGCTGGAGATCTCCCCCTCCACTTT.

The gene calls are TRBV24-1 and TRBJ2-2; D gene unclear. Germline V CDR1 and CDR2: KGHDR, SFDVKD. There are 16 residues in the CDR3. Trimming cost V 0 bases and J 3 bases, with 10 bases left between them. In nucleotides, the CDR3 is TGTGCCACCAGTGATTTGGGGCAACCAGACACCGGGGAGCTGTTTTTT. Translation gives CATSDLGQPDTGELFF.

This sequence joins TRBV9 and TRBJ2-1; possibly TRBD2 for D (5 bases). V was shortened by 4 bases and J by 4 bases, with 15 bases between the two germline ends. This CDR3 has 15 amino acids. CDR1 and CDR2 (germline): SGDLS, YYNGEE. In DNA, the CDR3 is TGTGCCAGCAGCCCGCGAGGGTTATCTTACAATGAGCAGTTCTTC. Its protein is CASSPRGLSYNEQFF.

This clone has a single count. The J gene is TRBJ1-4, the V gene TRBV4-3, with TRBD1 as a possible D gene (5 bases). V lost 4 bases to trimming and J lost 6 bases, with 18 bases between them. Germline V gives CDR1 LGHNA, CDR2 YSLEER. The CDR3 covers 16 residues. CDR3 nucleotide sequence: TGCGCCAGCAGCCCGTTACATTTTCGGGGGGATGAAAAACTGTTTTTT. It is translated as CASSPLHFRGDEKLFF.

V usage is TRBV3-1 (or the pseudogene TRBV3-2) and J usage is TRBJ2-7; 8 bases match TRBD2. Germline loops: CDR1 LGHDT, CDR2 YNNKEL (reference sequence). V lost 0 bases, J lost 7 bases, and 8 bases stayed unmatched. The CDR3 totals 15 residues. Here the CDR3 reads CASSQEWGTSREQYF. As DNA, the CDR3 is TGTGCCAGCAGCCAAGAGTGGGGGACTAGTAGGGAGCAGTACTTC.

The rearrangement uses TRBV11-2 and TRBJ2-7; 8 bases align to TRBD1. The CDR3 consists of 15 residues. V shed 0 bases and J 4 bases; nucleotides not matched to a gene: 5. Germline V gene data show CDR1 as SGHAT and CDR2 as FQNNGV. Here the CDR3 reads CASSLDPGQGYEQYF. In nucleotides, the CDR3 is TGTGCCAGCAGCTTAGATCCAGGACAGGGATACGAGCAGTACTTC.

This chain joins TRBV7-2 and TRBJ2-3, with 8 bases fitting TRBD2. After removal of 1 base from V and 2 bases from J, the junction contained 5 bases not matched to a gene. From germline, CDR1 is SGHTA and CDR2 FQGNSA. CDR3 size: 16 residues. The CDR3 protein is CASSLVSGGPTDTQYF. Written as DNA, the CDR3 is TGTGCCAGCAGCTTAGTGTCGGGAGGGCCCACAGATACGCAGTATTTT.

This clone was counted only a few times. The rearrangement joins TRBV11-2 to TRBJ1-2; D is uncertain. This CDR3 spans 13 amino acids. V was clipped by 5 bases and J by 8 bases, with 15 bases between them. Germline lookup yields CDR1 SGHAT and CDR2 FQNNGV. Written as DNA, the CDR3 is TGTGCCAGCAGCCCTGGACTTCCGCTCGGCTACACCTTC. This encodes CASSPGLPLGYTF.

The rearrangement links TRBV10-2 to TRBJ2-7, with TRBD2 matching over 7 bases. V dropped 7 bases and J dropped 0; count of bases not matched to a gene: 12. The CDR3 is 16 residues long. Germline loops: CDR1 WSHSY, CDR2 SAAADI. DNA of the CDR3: TGCGCCAGCACGGGAGGTAGCCGGGTGAGCTCCTACGAGCAGTACTTC. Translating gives CASTGGSRVSSYEQYF.

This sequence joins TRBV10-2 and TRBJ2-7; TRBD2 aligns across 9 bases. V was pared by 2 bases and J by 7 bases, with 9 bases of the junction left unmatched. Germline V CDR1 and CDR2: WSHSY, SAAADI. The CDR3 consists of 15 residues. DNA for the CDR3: TGCGCCAGCAGTGAGAGGGTAGCGGGAGCCGGGGAGCAGTACTTC. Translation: CASSERVAGAGEQYF.